This T cell receptor beta chain stems from a study of radiation and T cells in renal cell carcinoma. Whole-study findings and limits: Without pretreatment biopsies, baseline tumor clonotype presence was undetermined. Top tumor clonotypes rose in blood 2 weeks post-radiation, then contracted.

Time point of the sample: baseline pretreatment blood. Stated treatment: 15 Gy SBRT to primary tumor, nephrectomy 4 weeks later. Serial blood draws occurred at baseline and 2 and 4 weeks post-SBRT. The tumor was a clear cell renal cell carcinoma. About this clone: Its target is not known.

Repertoires were generated with immunoSEQ multiplex PCR, while TCRdb's copy carries only in-frame clones and drops some. The table includes approximately 110,000 clones, 82% detected once. This TCR was recovered from a woman aged 55-69 years with renal cell carcinoma. The sample here was blood, taken from a patient whose treatment included radiotherapy and nephrectomy.

The CDR3 sequence is CASSLGTGGINSPLHF. CDR3 bases: TGTGCCAGCAGCTTAGGGACAGGGGGCATCAATTCACCCCTCCACTTT. The rearrangement links TRBV11-2 to TRBJ1-6, with TRBD1 matching over 11 bases. Per germline, CDR1 SGHAT and CDR2 FQNNGV. V lost 1 base to trimming and J lost 7 bases; unmatched junction nucleotides: 3. The CDR3 spans 16 residues.